What follows is one T cell receptor (beta chain) and its context. Profiled with immunoSEQ multiplex PCR; TCRdb holds only in-frame clones, not every one. This repertoire shows some 180,000 clones, around three quarters found once; its top ten account for 19%. The data are from a study of blood T cell repertoires in COVID-19. Per germline, CDR1 MDHEN and CDR2 SYDVKM. The CDR3 extends over 16 amino acids. The V gene end was trimmed by 5 bases and the J gene end by 4 bases; junction bases not matched to a gene: 7. The chain employs TRBV28 and TRBJ2-1, with 11 bases matching TRBD2. This receptor was obtained from an older woman in a cohort exposed to, infected with or recovered from COVID-19 (not recorded which). The sample taken for sequencing was PBMCs or T cells enriched from blood (not recorded which). The CDR3 loop is CASSTPLAGGYNEQFF. The DNA of the CDR3 is TGTGCCAGCAGTACGCCCCTAGCGGGAGGTTACAATGAGCAGTTCTTC.